This T cell receptor (beta chain) was recorded in a study of PD-1 blockade in classical Hodgkin lymphoma. Regarding the study as a whole: Researchers reported that CD4+ TCR diversity, though not CD8+, rose significantly by C4D1.

A note on this clone: What it binds is not known.

Brentuximab vedotin exposure varied, and every patient relapsed after autologous stem cell transplantation. Relapsed/refractory classical Hodgkin lymphoma patients had complete, partial or progressive responses. Per the germline V gene, CDR1 is LGHNT and CDR2 is FRNRAP. This CDR3 region has 16 residues. Germline trimming cut 3 bases from V and 5 bases from J; bases unmatched to any gene: 7. Data came from immunoSEQ multiplex PCR; TCRdb stores just in-frame clones and leaves some out. The sample carries some 15,000 clones, approximately 78% recorded once. The sequence was collected from a human donor with classical Hodgkin lymphoma. The chain employs TRBV12-5 and TRBJ2-2; 9 nucleotides match TRBD1. The sample was peripheral blood mononuclear cells (PBMCs), taken before the second cycle of nivolumab. CDR3 amino acids: CASGFTGTGITGELFF. The CDR3 DNA is TGTGCTAGTGGTTTTACCGGGACAGGGATAACCGGGGAGCTGTTTTTT.